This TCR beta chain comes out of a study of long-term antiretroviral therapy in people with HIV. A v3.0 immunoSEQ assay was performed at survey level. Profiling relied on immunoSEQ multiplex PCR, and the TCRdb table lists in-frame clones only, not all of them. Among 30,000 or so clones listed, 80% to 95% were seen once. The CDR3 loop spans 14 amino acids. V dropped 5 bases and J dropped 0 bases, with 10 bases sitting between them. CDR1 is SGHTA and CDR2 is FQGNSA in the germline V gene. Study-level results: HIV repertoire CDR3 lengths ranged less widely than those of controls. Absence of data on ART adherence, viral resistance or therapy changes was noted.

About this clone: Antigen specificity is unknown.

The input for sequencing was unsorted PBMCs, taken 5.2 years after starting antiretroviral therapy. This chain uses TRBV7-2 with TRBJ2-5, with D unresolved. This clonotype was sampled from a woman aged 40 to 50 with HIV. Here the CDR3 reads CASSLVSYQETQYF. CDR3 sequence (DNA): TGTGCCAGCAGCCTCGTTTCGTACCAAGAGACCCAGTACTTC.